This TCR beta chain came from a study of T-cell memory formation after mild COVID-19. On the study more broadly: For the most part, TCR clusters were specific to one donor.

This clonotype was observed at least ten times. Its specificity is not known. Study findings and constraints: The SARS-CoV-2 specificity of second-wave clones reaching peak at day 37 remained unverified. Contracting clones from day 15 to 85 showed balanced CD4/CD8; later expanders favored CD4+. Contracting CD4+ clones sat mainly in CM and EM; CD8+ in EMRA.

A single record per CDR3 protein comes from TCRdb applying MiXCR to the 5' RACE reads. The table lists roughly 600,000 distinct CDR3 sequences, around 17% of them singletons. CDR1 is SEHNR and CDR2 is FQNEAQ in the germline V gene (reference sequence). The V and J ends lost 0 bases and 0 bases respectively, with 7 bases between them. This CDR3 has 15 amino acids. The V call is TRBV7-9, the J call TRBJ2-3; D remains ambiguous. Material: PBMCs or a T cell subset sorted from them (not recorded which). The clonotype originates from an adult woman who had mild COVID-19 (a few samples of this study predate the infection). Cell type and time point are not known. In nucleotides, the CDR3 is TGTGCCAGCAGCTTAGCGGTTCGAAGCACAGATACGCAGTATTTT. Translated, it gives CASSLAVRSTDTQYF.